Listed here are 11 T cell receptor beta chains from one sample, sequenced in a study of T cells expressing NK-cell markers. TCRdb re-analyzed the 5' RACE reads; it lists each CDR3 protein once, without DNA. This sample carries 550,000 or so distinct CDR3 sequences, with under 4.5% going to the ten biggest clones. Sequencing was done on a sample of blood T cells: a sorted CD56 or NKG2C T cell subset, CD4+ or CD8+ T cells, or bulk PBMC T cells (not recorded which). The receptors shown here come from a man between 18 and 35 years old in good health.

The chain is built from TRBV15 and TRBJ2-5; the TCRdb D gene call, TRBD2, has no DNA to confirm it. The CDR3 consists of 17 residues. The V gene's germline CDR1 is LNHNV and CDR2 YYDKDF (reference sequence). The chain's CDR3 is CATSRVGSSSGRETQYF.

V gene TRBV4-1 combines with J gene TRBJ1-1. The CDR3 contains 12 residues. Germline V lookup: CDR1 MGHRA, CDR2 YSYEKL. CDR3 region: CASSLPSPEAFF.

The CDR3 loop is CASSYKREVSFF. This chain links TRBV6-6 with TRBJ2-1; TCRdb designates TRBD2, a call that cannot be tested without DNA. The CDR3 runs to 12 residues. CDR1 and CDR2 from the germline V gene are MNHNY and SVGAGI (reference sequence).

V and J are TRBV4-1 and TRBJ2-3; lacking DNA, the TRBD2 call made by TCRdb goes unchecked. The germline gives CDR1 MGHRA, CDR2 YSYEKL. This CDR3 has 13 residues. CDR3 sequence: CASSALAGATQYF.

This chain connects TRBV20-1 to TRBJ2-5; TCRdb selects TRBD2, and the lack of DNA leaves this call unchecked. The germline CDR1 and CDR2 sequences are DFQATT and SNEGSKA (reference sequence). There are 14 residues in the CDR3. This CDR3 reads CSASGRANPETQYF.

V usage is TRBV5-1 and J usage is TRBJ2-4; TCRdb gives TRBD2 as the D gene, but with no DNA this cannot be confirmed. CDR1 and CDR2 from the germline V gene are SGHRS and YFSETQ. This CDR3 has 15 amino acids. CDR3 loop: CASSLDMMEVNIQYF.

The rearrangement joins TRBV5-6 to TRBJ1-1. This CDR3 spans 16 amino acids. Per germline, CDR1 SGHDT and CDR2 YYEEEE. The CDR3 protein is CASSLWAGSKNTEAFF.

The rearrangement uses TRBV5-6 and TRBJ2-2; TCRdb names TRBD1, which stays unverified in the absence of DNA. This CDR3 has 13 amino acids. CDR1 SGHDT and CDR2 YYEEEE come from the germline V gene. Here the CDR3 reads CASSLTGAGELFF.

The chain links TRBV5-1 to TRBJ2-1; TCRdb outputs TRBD2, but without DNA this stays unchecked. The CDR3 consists of 14 residues. Per the germline V gene, CDR1 is SGHRS and CDR2 is YFSETQ. This CDR3 reads CASHSSGRAREQFF.

The V call is TRBV14, the J call TRBJ2-2; without DNA, the TCRdb call of TRBD1 cannot be checked. Germline-derived CDR1 and CDR2 are SGHDN and FVKESK. The CDR3 covers 18 residues. This CDR3 is CASSQGALWTGDTGELFF.

This chain connects TRBV12-3 or TRBV12-4 to TRBJ1-5; absent DNA, TCRdb's TRBD1 call cannot be checked. The CDR3 has 14 residues. The CDR3 protein is CASRPAGWGQPQHF.